The clone carrying this TCR beta chain was counted only a few times. The antigen remains undetermined. This entry comes from a study of response to subunit inactivated influenza vaccine. Study observations and caveats: Authors proposed each seasonal influenza vaccination draws in few new T cells.

The V end lost 5 bases, the J end lost 0 bases, and 17 bases lay between the germline ends. CDR1 is KGHSH and CDR2 is LQKENI in the germline V gene. This CDR3 spans 18 amino acids. In TCRdb, the RT-PCR reads were re-called with MiXCR into one record per CDR3 protein. Among fewer than 750,000 distinct CDR3 sequences, about 15% were seen once, and the ten largest hold over 8.5%. This TCR was sampled from a man in his fifties or sixties who received an inactivated influenza vaccine. The chain carries TRBV18 and TRBJ2-6; perhaps TRBD1 as D (6 bases). The sequences come from PBMCs from blood, collected about 13 days after vaccination. CDR3: CASSSQGRIASGANVLTF. The DNA for the CDR3 is TGTGCCAGCTCATCCCAGGGGCGCATCGCCTCTGGGGCCAACGTCCTGACTTTC.